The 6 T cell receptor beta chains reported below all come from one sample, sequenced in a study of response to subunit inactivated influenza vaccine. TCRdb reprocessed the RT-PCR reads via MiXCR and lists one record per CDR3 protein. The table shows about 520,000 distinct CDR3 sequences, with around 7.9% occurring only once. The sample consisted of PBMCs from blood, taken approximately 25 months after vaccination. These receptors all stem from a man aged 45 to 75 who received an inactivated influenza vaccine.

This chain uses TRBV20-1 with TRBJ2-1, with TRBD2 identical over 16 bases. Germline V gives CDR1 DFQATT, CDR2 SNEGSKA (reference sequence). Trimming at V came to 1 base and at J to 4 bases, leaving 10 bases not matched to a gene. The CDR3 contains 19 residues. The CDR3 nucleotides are TGCAGTGCTAGAGGTACCCCGGGACTAGCGGGAGGGCCTTACAATGAGCAGTTCTTC. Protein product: CSARGTPGLAGGPYNEQFF.

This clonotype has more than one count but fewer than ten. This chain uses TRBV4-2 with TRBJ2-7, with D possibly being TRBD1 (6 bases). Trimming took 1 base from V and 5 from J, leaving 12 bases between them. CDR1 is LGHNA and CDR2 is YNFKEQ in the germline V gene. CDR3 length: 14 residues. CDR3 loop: CASSQVGAGDEQYF. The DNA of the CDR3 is TGTGCCAGCAGCCAAGTTGGGGCAGGGGACGAGCAGTACTTC.

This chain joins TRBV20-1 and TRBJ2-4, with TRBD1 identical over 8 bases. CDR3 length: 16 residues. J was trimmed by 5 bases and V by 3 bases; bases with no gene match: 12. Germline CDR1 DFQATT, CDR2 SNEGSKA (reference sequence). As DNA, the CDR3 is TGCAGTGCTAGCAAGCAACGGACAGGGAACGAAAACATTCAGTACTTC. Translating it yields CSASKQRTGNENIQYF.

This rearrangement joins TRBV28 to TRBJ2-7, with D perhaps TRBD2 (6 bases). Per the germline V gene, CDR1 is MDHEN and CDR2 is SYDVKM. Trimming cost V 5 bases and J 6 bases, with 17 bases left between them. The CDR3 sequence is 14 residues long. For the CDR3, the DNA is TGTGCCAGCAGTCCGGGGGTTTTGGTAGGCGAGCAGTACTTC. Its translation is CASSPGVLVGEQYF.

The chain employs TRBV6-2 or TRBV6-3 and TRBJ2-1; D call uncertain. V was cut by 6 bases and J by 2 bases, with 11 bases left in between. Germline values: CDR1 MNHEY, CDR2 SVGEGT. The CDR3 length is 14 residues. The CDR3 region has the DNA TGTGCCAGCAGAGACACAAGTCCCTACAATGAGCAGTTCTTC. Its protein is CASRDTSPYNEQFF.

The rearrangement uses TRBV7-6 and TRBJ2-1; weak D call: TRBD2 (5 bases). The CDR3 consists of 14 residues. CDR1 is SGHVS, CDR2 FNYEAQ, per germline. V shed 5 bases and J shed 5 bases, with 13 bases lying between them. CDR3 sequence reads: CASSKALADNEQFF. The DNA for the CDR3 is TGTGCCAGCAGCAAAGCGCTAGCAGACAATGAGCAGTTCTTC.